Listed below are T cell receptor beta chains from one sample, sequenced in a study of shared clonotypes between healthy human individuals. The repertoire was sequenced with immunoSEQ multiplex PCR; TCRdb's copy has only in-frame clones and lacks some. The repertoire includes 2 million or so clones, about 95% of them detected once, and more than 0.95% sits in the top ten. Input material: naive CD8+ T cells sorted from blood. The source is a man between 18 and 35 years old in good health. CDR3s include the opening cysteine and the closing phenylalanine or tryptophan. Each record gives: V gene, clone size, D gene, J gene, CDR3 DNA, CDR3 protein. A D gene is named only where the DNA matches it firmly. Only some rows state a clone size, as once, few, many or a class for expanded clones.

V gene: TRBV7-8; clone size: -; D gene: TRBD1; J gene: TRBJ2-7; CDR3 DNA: TGTGCCAGCAGCCCCGGGACAGGGGTACGTGAGCAGTACTTC; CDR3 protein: CASSPGTGVREQYF
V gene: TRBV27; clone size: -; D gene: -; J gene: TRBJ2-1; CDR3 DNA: TGTGCCAGCAGTTTATCCTTCCGGGAGTGGAATGAGCAGTTCTTC; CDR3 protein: CASSLSFREWNEQFF
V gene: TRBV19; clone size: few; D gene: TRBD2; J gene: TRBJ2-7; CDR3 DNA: TGTGCCAGTAGCCCCGGACTAGCGGACTACGAGCAGTACTTC; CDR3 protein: CASSPGLADYEQYF
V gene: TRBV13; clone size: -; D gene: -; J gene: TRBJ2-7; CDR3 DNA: TGTGCCAGCTCAGGCGGGAAGGCAATTTACGAGCAGTACTTC; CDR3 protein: CASSGGKAIYEQYF
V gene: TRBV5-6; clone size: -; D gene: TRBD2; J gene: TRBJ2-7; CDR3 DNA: TGTGCCAGCAGCCCCCCCCTAGCGGGCTACGAGCAGTACTTC; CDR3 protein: CASSPPLAGYEQYF
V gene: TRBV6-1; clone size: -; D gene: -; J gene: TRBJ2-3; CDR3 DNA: TGTGCCAGCAGTCCGTACAGGGCGCGCACAGATACGCAGTATTTT; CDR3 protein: CASSPYRARTDTQYF
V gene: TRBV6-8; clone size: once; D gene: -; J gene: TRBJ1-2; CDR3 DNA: TGTGCCGTTCCCGCTAAAGGGGCTCTCTATGGCTACACCTTC; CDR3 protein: CAVPAKGALYGYTF
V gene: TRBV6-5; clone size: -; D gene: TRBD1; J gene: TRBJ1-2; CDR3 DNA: TGTGCCAGCAGTCCCACAGGGGAAGCTCTCTATGGCTACACCTTC; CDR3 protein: CASSPTGEALYGYTF
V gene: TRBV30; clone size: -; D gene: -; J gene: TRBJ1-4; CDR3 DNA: TGTGCCTGGAGTATCCCTCCCCGGGGCGGTGGGGAAAAACTGTTTTTT; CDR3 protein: CAWSIPPRGGGEKLFF
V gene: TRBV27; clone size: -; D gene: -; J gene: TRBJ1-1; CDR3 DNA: TGTGCCAGCAGTTTATTACAGGGAATGAACACTGAAGCTTTCTTT; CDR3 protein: CASSLLQGMNTEAFF
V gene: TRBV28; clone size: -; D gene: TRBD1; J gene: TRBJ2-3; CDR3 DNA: TGTGCCAGCAGTTCCGGGACAGGGCCAGATACGCAGTATTTT; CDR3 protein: CASSSGTGPDTQYF
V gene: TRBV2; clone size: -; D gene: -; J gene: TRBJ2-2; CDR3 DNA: TGTGCCAGCTGGGGGTCGGGGAACACCGGGGAGCTGTTTTTT; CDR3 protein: CASWGSGNTGELFF
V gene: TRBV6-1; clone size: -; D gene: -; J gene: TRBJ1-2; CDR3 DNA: TGTGCCAGCAGTGAACGGTCGTTCAATGGCTACACCTTC; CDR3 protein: CASSERSFNGYTF
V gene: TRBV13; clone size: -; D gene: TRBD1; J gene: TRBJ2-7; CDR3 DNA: TGTGCCAGCAGCCGGGACAGGGAGTTGGGGCAGTACTTC; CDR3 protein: CASSRDRELGQYF
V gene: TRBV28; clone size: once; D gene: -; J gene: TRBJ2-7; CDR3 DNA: TGTGCCAGCACCAAGATGGATAGACAGTATCGATACGAGCAGTACTTC; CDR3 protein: CASTKMDRQYRYEQYF
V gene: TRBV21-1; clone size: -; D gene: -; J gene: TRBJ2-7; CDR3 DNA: TGTGCCAGCAGCAAGCCCGGGACACCAAGGTACGAGCAGTACTTC; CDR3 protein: CASSKPGTPRYEQYF